The T cell receptor beta chain under discussion was sequenced for a study of graft-versus-host responses after intestinal transplantation. Some clones are missing from TCRdb's copy, which holds only in-frame ones; the method was immunoSEQ multiplex PCR. Among some 70,000 clones listed, over 85% were seen once. About this clone: Its antigen is still unknown.

Findings of the study overall: Recipient bone marrow held GvH clones, some seen earlier in ileum or blood.

The specimen comprised bone marrow, sampled almost 750 days after intestinal transplantation. The receptor comes from a human patient who received an intestinal transplant, so some T cells may come from the graft donor.

CDR3 coding DNA: TGTGCCAGCAGCTTAGCGGGGGCGGAGGATGAGCAGTTCTTC. Translating gives CASSLAGAEDEQFF. V is TRBV7-9 and J is TRBJ2-1; D perhaps matches TRBD1 (6 bases). The CDR3 has 14 amino acids. The ends were cut back, 0 bases at V and 8 bases at J, with 11 bases in the middle. Germline CDR1 is SEHNR and CDR2 is FQNEAQ (reference sequence).